A selection of T cell receptor beta chains follows, all from one sample in a study of regulatory T cells in long-lasting Graves disease. Each CDR3 protein is one row after TCRdb ran MiXCR on the multiplex PCR reads. The table shows a few hundred thousand distinct CDR3 sequences, with 20% occurring only once. Sequencing used peripheral blood mononuclear cells (PBMCs), obtained at new diagnosis, from a patient treated with antithyroid drugs. These receptors all come from a female donor with Graves disease. Both conserved end residues are part of each CDR3. A D gene is named only where the DNA matches it firmly. Clone size appears in some rows only: once, few, many, or a class for an expanded clone.

cdr3_length j_call clone_size v_call d_call cdr3_nt cdr3_aa
14 TRBJ2-4 many TRBV7-2 - TGTGCCAGCAGCCAAGGGACTTCGTTAAACATTCAGTACTTC CASSQGTSLNIQYF
15 TRBJ2-7 many TRBV6-1 TRBD1 TGTGCCAGCAGTGGGCCGGGACAGGGGAGCTACGAGCAGTACTTC CASSGPGQGSYEQYF
18 TRBJ2-2 many TRBV5-1 TRBD2 TGCGCCAGCAGCCGCGGGATAGCGGGATCCCTGAACACCGGGGAGCTGTTTTTT CASSRGIAGSLNTGELFF
12 TRBJ1-2 - TRBV20-1 - TGCAGTGCCGGGCGGGGGGACTATGGCTACACCTTC CSAGRGDYGYTF
16 TRBJ2-7 many TRBV4-3 - TGCGCCAGCAGCCAAGATCGGGCTAGCGAATCGGGGGAGCAGTACTTC CASSQDRASESGEQYF
17 TRBJ2-2 few TRBV4-1 - TGCGCCAGCAGCCAAGGGGAGGTAGCAGGGTCCACCGGGGAGCTGTTTTTT CASSQGEVAGSTGELFF
13 TRBJ1-5 many TRBV3-1 - TGTGCCAGCAGCGGAGGGGGGTATCAGCCCCAGCATTTT CASSGGGYQPQHF
14 TRBJ2-1 many TRBV7-9 - TGTGCCAGCAGCCGTAGCGGAACCTACAATGAGCAGTTCTTC CASSRSGTYNEQFF
11 TRBJ2-5 many TRBV18 - TGTGCCAGCTCACCAAGGGAGACCCAGTACTTC CASSPRETQYF
14 TRBJ2-1 - TRBV20-1 - TGCAGTATGGGGGGGGGCCCTTCCTACAATGAGCAGTTCTTC CSMGGGPSYNEQFF
13 TRBJ1-1 many TRBV7-2 - TGTGCCAGCAGCCCCCCGGTGGGAACTGAAGCTTTCTTT CASSPPVGTEAFF
14 TRBJ2-3 many TRBV20-1 TRBD2 TGCAGTGCCGTTACTAGCGGAGGCACAGATACGCAGTATTTT CSAVTSGGTDTQYF
15 TRBJ2-1 few TRBV9 TRBD2 TGTGCCAGCAGTCGCGGGGGACCAAACTACAATGAGCAGTTCTTC CASSRGGPNYNEQFF
16 TRBJ1-2 - TRBV7-8 TRBD1 TGTGCCAGCAGCCGACGGGACAGGGGAGCTAACTATGGCTACACCTTC CASSRRDRGANYGYTF
13 TRBJ2-7 - TRBV6-5 - TGTGCCAGCAGTTACCGGGGAGCTTACGAGCAGTACTTC CASSYRGAYEQYF
10 TRBJ2-1 many TRBV2 - TGTGCCAGCAAGATGAATGAGCAGTTCTTC CASKMNEQFF
13 TRBJ1-2 many TRBV12-3/TRBV12-4 - TGTGCCAGCAGTTTGGCGGCAGAATATGGCTACACCTTC CASSLAAEYGYTF
14 TRBJ2-5 many TRBV20-1 - TGCAGTGCTAGCCAGTCGGTAGTTCTCGAGACCCAGTACTTC CSASQSVVLETQYF
16 TRBJ1-4 many TRBV4-3 TRBD1 TGCGCCAGCAGCTCTGGGCAGGGGGCTTTTAATGAAAAACTGTTTTTT CASSSGQGAFNEKLFF
16 TRBJ1-4 many TRBV27 TRBD1 TGTGCCAGCAGGGCTAACAGGGGTACCTTGGATGAAAAACTGTTTTTT CASRANRGTLDEKLFF
14 TRBJ2-1 - TRBV6-2/TRBV6-3 TRBD2 TGTGCCAGCACTCTCCGACTAGCGTTGAATGAGCAGCTCTTC CASTLRLALNEQLF
14 TRBJ2-5 - TRBV7-2 - TGTGCCAGCAGCTTATATGTTGGAGAAGAGACCCAGTACTTC CASSLYVGEETQYF
13 TRBJ2-1 many TRBV20-1 - TGCAGTGCTTCCCGCGGGGCTCGCAATGAGCAGTTCTTC CSASRGARNEQFF
17 TRBJ2-2 many TRBV3-1 - TGTGCCAGCAGCCAAGATTACAGGGTAACAAAGACCGGGGAGCTGTTTTTT CASSQDYRVTKTGELFF
15 TRBJ2-3 many TRBV6-2/TRBV6-3 TRBD1 TGTGCCAGCAGTTACACCCTCGGACAGGGAGGTATGCAGTATTTT CASSYTLGQGGMQYF
13 TRBJ1-2 many TRBV2 TRBD1 TGTGCCAGCAGCTCCAGGGGGCGCGGCGGCTACACCTTC CASSSRGRGGYTF
10 TRBJ2-5 - TRBV6-1 - TGTGCCACTAGGAAAGAGACCCAGTACTTC CATRKETQYF
14 TRBJ2-7 few TRBV12-1 - TGTGCCAGCAGCTTTTCGACACCCCCCTACGAGCAGTACTTC CASSFSTPPYEQYF
15 TRBJ2-1 few TRBV11-2 TRBD1 TGTGCCAGCAGCTCGCAACAGGGGGCCTACAATGAGCAGTTCTTC CASSSQQGAYNEQFF
15 TRBJ1-4 - TRBV7-9 - TGTGCCAGCAGCTTACAGGGAAGGGGTAATGAAAAACTGTTTTTT CASSLQGRGNEKLFF
19 TRBJ1-5 many TRBV11-2 TRBD1 TGTGCCAGCAACGGGGCGCGTGACAGGGGAGTACTTTATTATCAGCCCCAGCATTTT CASNGARDRGVLYYQPQHF
12 TRBJ2-1 many TRBV6-2/TRBV6-3 TRBD2 TGTGCCAGCAGTTACGGACTAGCTTGGCAGTTCTTC CASSYGLAWQFF
13 TRBJ1-1 many TRBV12-3/TRBV12-4 TRBD1 TGTGCCAGCAGCAACCAACAGGGGCTTGAAGCTTTCTTT CASSNQQGLEAFF
16 TRBJ1-5 many TRBV19 - TGTGCCAGTAGTACAACGGCCGGGTACGGCGGTCAGCCCCAGCATTTT CASSTTAGYGGQPQHF
16 TRBJ2-3 many TRBV5-1 TRBD2 TGCGCCAGCAGATTGATATCGGGGGGGGCCGGAGATACGCAGTATTTT CASRLISGGAGDTQYF
13 TRBJ1-5 - TRBV20-1 - TGCAGTGGATCCCGGGAGCTCAATCAGCCCCAGCATTTT CSGSRELNQPQHF
16 TRBJ1-5 many TRBV7-2 - TGTGCCAGCAGCTTAGGAGTTGGAGGGTCAAATCAGCCCCAGCATTTT CASSLGVGGSNQPQHF
13 TRBJ1-1 many TRBV11-2 - TGTGCCAGCAGCGACACAGGGTACACTGAAGCTTTCTTT CASSDTGYTEAFF
14 TRBJ1-1 many TRBV7-9 - TGTGCCAGTCAAAGGGGGGGGATGAACACTGAAGCTTTCTTT CASQRGGMNTEAFF
16 TRBJ1-3 - TRBV11-2 - TGTGCCAGCAGCTTACGGGTAAGGGACTCTGGAAACACCATATATTTT CASSLRVRDSGNTIYF
14 TRBJ2-3 many TRBV18 - TGTGCCACCGCAACGGCCAGGGACTCAGATACGCAGTATTTT CATATARDSDTQYF
15 TRBJ1-2 many TRBV4-3 - TGCGCCAGCAGCCCGTCCCATAGGGTGAACTATGGCTACACCTTC CASSPSHRVNYGYTF
13 TRBJ2-3 many TRBV2 - TGTGCCAGCATCGGGCAGGTCGCAGATACGCAGTATTTT CASIGQVADTQYF
14 TRBJ1-2 - TRBV6-1 - TGTGCCAGCAGATTCGACCAGGGTAACTATGGCTACACCTTC CASRFDQGNYGYTF
16 TRBJ1-6 many TRBV7-2 TRBD1 TGTGCCAGCAGCTTAATCCACAAGGGGGCTGATTCACCCCTCCACTTT CASSLIHKGADSPLHF
14 TRBJ1-2 many TRBV5-1 TRBD1 TGCGCCAGCAGCTTGAGACAGGGGCTCTCTGGCTACACCTTC CASSLRQGLSGYTF
14 TRBJ2-1 few TRBV9 - TGTGCCAGCAGCGTAGGAAGCGCCGGGAATGAGCAGTTCTTC CASSVGSAGNEQFF
15 TRBJ1-6 many TRBV7-8 TRBD1 TGTGCCAGCAGCACTCAGGGACAGGGCGAGTCACCCCTCCACTTT CASSTQGQGESPLHF
16 TRBJ1-5 few TRBV30 TRBD1 TGTGCCTGGAGACCCAGGGACAGGGGAGGGAATCAGCCCCAGCATTTT CAWRPRDRGGNQPQHF
14 TRBJ2-5 - TRBV20-1 - TGCAGTGCTAGACCCGGGGTTGAGCTTCGGACCCAGTACTTC CSARPGVELRTQYF